This entry features one T cell receptor beta chain sequence. No antigen is known for it. V dropped 3 bases and J dropped 1 base, with 9 bases sitting between them. The germline gives CDR1 SEHNR, CDR2 FQNEAQ (reference sequence). This CDR3 has 14 amino acids. This specimen belongs to a study of CD8 T cells in ankylosing spondylitis. Findings and limits, study-wide: Roughly eight highly homologous variants made up a TCR beta motif that seemed to typify ankylosing spondylitis blood. In ankylosing spondylitis patients, matched synovial fluid reportedly showed significant enrichment of disease-linked clones.

As the method for making TCR beta libraries, quantitative 5'-RACE with molecular barcodes was used. TCRdb independently ran MiXCR on the 5' RACE reads; one entry per CDR3 protein. The sample includes a few hundred thousand distinct CDR3 sequences, under 25% seen only once; the top ten take under 4%. The sequencing input was blood, either unsorted or a sorted T cell fraction (not recorded which). This chain uses TRBV7-9 with TRBJ1-1, with D unclear. This TCR derives from a female donor with ankylosing spondylitis or in good health (not recorded which). In DNA form, the CDR3 reads TGTGCCAGCAGCTTTCAGGCGTCGAACACTGAAGCTTTCTTT. Encoded protein: CASSFQASNTEAFF.